The TCR beta chain described here comes from a study of identical twins. With 5 bases clipped from V and 4 bases from J, the junction kept 7 bases outside the gene matches. Germline loops: CDR1 SGHTA, CDR2 FQGNSA. This CDR3 has 15 amino acids. In TCRdb, the 5' RACE reads were re-called with MiXCR into one record per CDR3 protein. The sample lists around 690,000 distinct CDR3 sequences; 21% were seen once. This same sample was also part of a study on T cells expressing NK-cell markers.

The sequence came from a woman younger than 35 in good health. The sample was PBMCs. The chain has TRBV7-2 and TRBJ2-3, with 9 bases aligning to TRBD2. CDR3 DNA sequence: TGTGCCAGCAGCCTAGTAGCGGGAGCAGCAGATACGCAGTATTTT. Encoded protein: CASSLVAGAADTQYF. The complete variable domain, with remaining parts taken from reference TRBV7-2 and TRBJ2-3, reads GAGVSQSPSNKVTEKGKDVELRCDPISGHTALYWYRQSLGQGLEFLIYFQGNSAPDKSGLPSDRFSAERTGGSVSTLTIQRTQQEDSAVYLCASSLVAGAADTQYFGPGTRLTVL.